Below are 17 T cell receptor beta chains sequenced from a single sample in a study of Ad26.COV2.S vaccination and SARS-CoV-2 variants. Method: immunoSEQ multiplex PCR; TCRdb's copy keeps in-frame clones and lacks some. Of under 550,000 clones listed, about nine tenths were seen once; the top ten hold more than 10%. Specified treatment: roughly 18 received Ad26.COV2.S at low or high dose, single or two shots; about 5 received placebo; per-sample allocation not given. Specimen acquisition occurred on day 63 following the initial vaccine or placebo injection. Sequences were derived from peripheral blood, sampled in a trial of Ad26.COV2.S vaccine versus placebo. These receptors were collected from a person between 18 and 60 years old who received the Ad26.COV2.S COVID-19 vaccine or a placebo.

The V gene is TRBV18, the J gene TRBJ1-1, with 7 bases aligning to TRBD1. This CDR3 spans 13 amino acids. Trimming removed 5 bases from V and 3 bases from J; junction bases left unmatched: 3. CDR1 and CDR2 (germline): KGHSH, LQKENI. The CDR3 here is CASSITGDTEAFF. In DNA form, the CDR3 reads TGTGCCAGCTCAATAACAGGGGACACTGAAGCTTTCTTT.

This chain uses TRBV29-1 with TRBJ1-2, with no clear D. Trimming cost V 2 bases and J 8 bases, with 12 bases left between them. Germline CDR1 is SQVTM and CDR2 is ANQGSEA. The CDR3 sequence is 12 residues long. The CDR3 sequence is CSVELGQDGYTF. The DNA of the CDR3 is TGCAGCGTTGAACTCGGGCAGGACGGCTACACCTTC.

As to this clone: The sample has other DNA sequences that encode this CDR3 too. This chain joins TRBV28 and TRBJ2-3; no clear D. There are 12 residues in the CDR3. V shed 6 bases and J shed 0 bases, with 4 bases lying between them. Germline CDR1 and CDR2: MDHEN and SYDVKM. CDR3 region: CASRSSTDTQYF. The CDR3 coding sequence is TGTGCCAGCAGGTCAAGCACAGATACGCAGTATTTT.

The genes are TRBV6-5 and TRBJ2-7; tentative D call: TRBD2 (6 bases). This CDR3 region has 13 residues. V was trimmed by 5 bases and J by 4 bases, leaving 12 bases between them. In germline, CDR1 is MNHEY, CDR2 SVGAGI. CDR3 loop: CASSLGGLYEQYF. The CDR3 DNA follows: TGTGCCAGCAGTCTGGGGGGACTTTACGAGCAGTACTTC.

This clone was recorded only once. The chain uses TRBV10-3 and TRBJ2-1; a possible D gene is TRBD1 (5 bases). From germline, CDR1 is ENHRY and CDR2 SYGVKD. This CDR3 spans 15 amino acids. Trimming took off 1 base at V and 7 bases at J, with 14 bases between the two ends. CDR3 DNA sequence: TGTGCCATCAGTGAGTACCGACAGCAGGTTAATGAGCAGTTCTTC. As protein: CAISEYRQQVNEQFF.

The chain joins TRBV28 to TRBJ1-1; D may be TRBD1 (5 bases). The CDR3 totals 16 residues. Between the trimmed V and J ends, which lost 5 bases and 1 base, there was a span of 17 bases. The germline V gene encodes CDR1 MDHEN and CDR2 SYDVKM. In DNA form, the CDR3 reads TGTGCCAGCAGTCTACTCGGGGGTGCTGGGAACACTGAAGCTTTCTTT. Its translation is CASSLLGGAGNTEAFF. The variable domain in full, completed from reference TRBV28 and TRBJ1-1, reads DVKVTQSSRYLVKRTGEKVFLECVQDMDHENMFWYRQDPGLGLRLIYFSYDVKMKEKGDIPEGYSVSREKKERFSLILESASTNQTSMYLCASSLLGGAGNTEAFFGQGTRLTVV.

The chain links TRBV7-9 to TRBJ1-4; D perhaps matches TRBD1 (6 bases). Germline V gene sequence: CDR1 SEHNR, CDR2 FQNEAQ (reference sequence). V dropped 5 bases and J dropped 8 bases, with 12 bases sitting between them. The CDR3 has 13 amino acids. The CDR3 nucleotides read TGTGCCAGCAGCACCTGGACAGACGAAAAACTGTTTTTT. Translation: CASSTWTDEKLFF.

The V gene is TRBV9, the J gene TRBJ2-6; D not certain. Germline V gene sequence: CDR1 SGDLS, CDR2 YYNGEE. V dropped 4 bases and J dropped 1 base, with 12 bases sitting between them. The CDR3 totals 16 residues. CDR3 region: CASSTPTRSGANVLTF. The CDR3 DNA reads as TGTGCCAGCAGCACCCCAACACGATCTGGGGCCAACGTCCTGACTTTC.

To note about this clone: In the same sample, other DNA sequences code for this CDR3. The chain is built from TRBV9 and TRBJ2-7, with TRBD2 matching 10 bases. V gave up 0 bases and J gave up 0 bases; unmatched junction bases: 0. CDR1 is SGDLS and CDR2 is YYNGEE in the germline V gene. This CDR3 region has 15 residues. CDR3 in DNA: TGTGCCAGCAGCGTAGGGACTAGCGGCTCCTACGAGCAGTACTTC. Translating it yields CASSVGTSGSYEQYF.

This clone was picked up a small number of times. The chain links TRBV9 to TRBJ1-2; D is ambiguous. The germline V gene has CDR1 SGDLS and CDR2 YYNGEE. The CDR3 is 15 amino acids. Between the trimmed V and J ends, which lost 2 bases and 6 bases, there was a span of 17 bases. CDR3 sequence reads: CASSVSTGSPHGYTF. In nucleotides, the CDR3 is TGTGCCAGCAGCGTCTCAACGGGGTCACCCCATGGCTACACCTTC.

The count of this clone is one. In nucleotides, the CDR3 is TGTGCCAGCTCACCTTCCGGGACAGAAAATGGCTACACCTTC. It codes for CASSPSGTENGYTF. This chain connects TRBV18 to TRBJ1-2, with TRBD1 matching 7 bases. The length of the CDR3 is 14 residues. Germline V gene lookup returns CDR1 KGHSH and CDR2 LQKENI. Trimming took 3 bases from V and 6 from J; bases not matched to a gene: 7.

The chain carries TRBV15 and TRBJ1-4, with D tentatively TRBD1 (6 bases). The CDR3 loop spans 15 amino acids. Trimming took 0 bases from V and 4 from J, leaving 9 bases between them. Germline V lookup: CDR1 LNHNV, CDR2 YYDKDF (reference sequence). In nucleotides, the CDR3 is TGTGCCACCAGCAGAGAAGGGGGGCTTAATGAAAAACTGTTTTTT. It yields the protein CATSREGGLNEKLFF.

A word on this clone: Other DNA sequences from this sample encode an identical CDR3 as well. The chain recombines TRBV27 with TRBJ2-3; the D is unclear. Germline loops: CDR1 MNHEY, CDR2 SMNVEV (reference sequence). V lost 2 bases and J 5 bases, leaving 5 bases between the germline ends. There are 12 residues in the CDR3. The CDR3 bases are TGTGCCAGCAGTTTAGGTGGAGATACGCAGTATTTT. Translating it yields CASSLGGDTQYF.

The chain carries TRBV7-9 and TRBJ2-7; D assignment may be TRBD1 or TRBD2 (5 bases each). The CDR3 is 15 residues long. Trimming removed 5 bases from V and 0 bases from J, with 14 bases in between. Germline loops: CDR1 SEHNR, CDR2 FQNEAQ (reference sequence). CDR3 sequence reads: CASSPVGTGSYEQYF. The CDR3 DNA sequence: TGTGCCAGCAGCCCGGTGGGGACGGGCTCCTACGAGCAGTACTTC.

The chain's CDR3 is CASSQGAGLTYEQYF. DNA of the CDR3: TGCGCCAGCAGCCAAGGGGCCGGGCTTACCTACGAGCAGTACTTC. The rearrangement joins TRBV4-3 to TRBJ2-7; D is unresolved. Germline V gene data show CDR1 as LGHNA and CDR2 as YSLEER. The V and J ends lost 1 base and 2 bases respectively, with 12 bases between them. The CDR3 totals 15 residues.

The rearrangement joins TRBV6-5 to TRBJ2-3; D call uncertain. Germline values: CDR1 MNHEY, CDR2 SVGAGI. CDR3 length equals 15 residues. V dropped 4 bases and J dropped 2 bases, with 13 bases sitting between them. CDR3 nucleotide sequence: TGTGCCAGCAGTTCCCTACCCCTCCCCACAGATACGCAGTATTTT. As protein: CASSSLPLPTDTQYF.

The sample holds one count of this clone. This chain connects TRBV2 to TRBJ2-1; 7 nucleotides line up with TRBD2. There are 16 residues in the CDR3. After removal of 0 bases from V and 0 bases from J, the junction contained 2 bases not matched to a gene. Germline loops: CDR1 SNHLY, CDR2 FYNNEI. The CDR3 spells CASSEAGGSSYNEQFF. In DNA, the CDR3 is TGTGCCAGCAGTGAAGCGGGAGGGAGCTCCTACAATGAGCAGTTCTTC.